Listed below are T cell receptor beta chains from one sample, sequenced in a study of CD8+CD57+ T cells in acquired aplastic anemia. TCRdb re-called the reads with MiXCR, one entry per CDR3 protein. The sample records about 98,000 distinct CDR3 sequences, about 66% being singletons. The sample comprised sorted CD4+, CD8+, or CD8+CD57+ T cells (not recorded which) from PBMCs. The receptor set was obtained from a human donor with aplastic anemia. Both conserved end residues are trimmed from each CDR3. Fields, in order: J gene, V gene, clone size, CDR3 protein. Some rows mark clone size as missing; the rest say once, few, many or name a class of expanded clone.

J: TRBJ2-7
V: TRBV14
size: NA
CDR3: ASSQGWTGGYEQY

J: TRBJ2-3
V: TRBV5-1
size: many
CDR3: ASSLAQGLDTQY

J: TRBJ1-6
V: TRBV25-1
size: NA
CDR3: ASSESRDRGNSPLH

J: TRBJ1-6
V: TRBV25-1
size: NA
CDR3: ASSAGGNSPLH

J: TRBJ1-2
V: TRBV29-1
size: NA
CDR3: SVEIASNYGYT

J: TRBJ2-1
V: TRBV24-1
size: NA
CDR3: ATSDWRPGTSGSFF

J: TRBJ1-1
V: TRBV7-9
size: NA
CDR3: ASSLMIGDGTEAF

J: TRBJ2-3
V: TRBV29-1
size: NA
CDR3: SVKRPGTDTQY

J: TRBJ2-7
V: TRBV11-2
size: NA
CDR3: ASSETSGSYEQY

J: TRBJ2-2
V: TRBV7-9
size: NA
CDR3: ASSQQRELF

J: TRBJ1-1
V: TRBV12-3/TRBV12-4
size: NA
CDR3: ASSPGPTRQRNTEAF

J: TRBJ1-6
V: TRBV24-1
size: NA
CDR3: ATSDFLGTQNSPLH

J: TRBJ2-5
V: TRBV20-1
size: NA
CDR3: SARDPGSGQETQY

J: TRBJ2-5
V: TRBV2
size: NA
CDR3: ASRDRVAETQY

J: TRBJ2-1
V: TRBV6-2/TRBV6-3
size: NA
CDR3: ASSAAAGAYNEQF